This T cell receptor beta chain was identified during a study of sequential checkpoint blockade in melanoma. The treatment was: randomized to nivolumab then ipilimumab (arm A) or the reverse (arm B). None of the patients previously received DNA-damaging chemotherapy. Germline values: CDR1 LNHDA, CDR2 SQIVND (reference sequence). V dropped 3 bases and J dropped 7 bases, with 15 bases sitting between them. The CDR3 is made up of 14 amino acids. The protocol was immunoSEQ multiplex PCR, while the TCRdb copy is restricted to in-frame clones and leaves out a portion. The sample carries fewer than 3,000 clones, 20% to 25% recorded once.

V usage is TRBV19 and J usage is TRBJ2-5, with a possible D match to TRBD1 (5 bases). The material was tumor tissue (inferred from file names), obtained from a patient given nivolumab and ipilimumab in sequence. The receptor was isolated from a human donor with melanoma. The CDR3 loop is CASSIELTARTQYF. In nucleotides, the CDR3 is TGTGCCAGTAGTATCGAGTTGACAGCGCGGACCCAGTACTTC.